This paragraph covers one TCR beta chain sequence. Its antigen is unknown. Here immunoSEQ multiplex PCR was the method, and the copy in TCRdb shows in-frame clones only, minus some. This sample has around 150,000 clones; more than 80% occur once, and the top ten carry 7% to 9%. The entry originates in a study of T cell responses to AZD1222 COVID-19 vaccine. Regarding the study as a whole: Baseline seropositivity characterized only a handful of AZD1222 recipients. Repertoire sampling occurred only after the peak T cell response. Breadth and depth of Spike-specific TCRs rose after two AZD1222 doses. Possibly, clonal diversity was underestimated; donors were largely white British and included more females.

The CDR3 totals 10 residues. V was shortened by 3 bases and J by 8 bases, with 2 bases between the two germline ends. Germline V lookup: CDR1 MNHNS, CDR2 SASEGT. This receptor was taken from an adult who received the MenACWY meningococcal vaccine as a control. V and J are TRBV6-1 and TRBJ1-3; D not certain. The source material was peripheral blood, sampled 28 days after the second dose of the MenACWY control vaccine. CDR3 sequence (DNA): TGTGCCAGCAGTGACCACACCATATATTTT. Its protein is CASSDHTIYF.